These T cell receptor beta chains were read from a single sample in a study of T-cell memory formation after mild COVID-19. TCRdb used MiXCR to reprocess the 5' RACE reads, holding one entry per CDR3 protein. This repertoire shows 120,000 to 150,000 distinct CDR3 sequences, roughly 21% found once; its top ten account for 2% to 2.5%. The sequenced sample was PBMCs or a T cell subset sorted from them (not recorded which). Source of these receptors: an adult woman who had mild COVID-19 (a few samples of this study predate the infection). Cell type and time point are not known. CDR3s leave out the opening cysteine and the closing phenylalanine or tryptophan. D genes are given only for firm matches.

j_gene	v_gene	d_gene	CDR3aa
TRBJ2-3	TRBV29-1	.	SVFEMTGTDTQY
TRBJ1-6	TRBV6-5	.	ASSQGPGRNSPLH
TRBJ2-3	TRBV14	TRBD2	ASSPFSGGGSTDTQY
TRBJ2-3	TRBV10-3	TRBD2	AISELAGGQIDTQY
TRBJ1-5	TRBV7-8	.	ASSLGARSNQPQH
TRBJ2-3	TRBV7-2	TRBD1	ASRSHRTGADTQY
TRBJ1-1	TRBV6-5	TRBD1	ASFGGDRVVTEAF
TRBJ2-7	TRBV2	TRBD2	ASRTTSTGYEQY
TRBJ2-7	TRBV10-3	TRBD2	AISRGLAGSRNEQY
TRBJ1-2	TRBV12-3/TRBV12-4	.	ASTAGSFPYGYT
TRBJ2-1	TRBV18	TRBD2	ASSQLAGADNEQF
TRBJ2-7	TRBV7-9	.	ASSFPPQTYPYEQY
TRBJ2-5	TRBV20-1	.	SAPTWETQY
TRBJ2-3	TRBV12-3/TRBV12-4	TRBD1	ASTRGQGSHTQY
TRBJ1-1	TRBV9	.	ASSVALTGTEAF
TRBJ2-3	TRBV7-9	.	ASTPPGSSTDTQY
TRBJ1-3	TRBV2	.	ASSFGGTGSSGNTIY
TRBJ1-4	TRBV6-5	TRBD1	ASSYARDRVRKLF
TRBJ2-3	TRBV7-6	.	ASSLAVTPDTQY
TRBJ1-4	TRBV5-1	.	ASSVGREVGEKLF
TRBJ1-3	TRBV7-2	TRBD1	ASRQPGQGNTIY
TRBJ2-2	TRBV5-1	TRBD2	ASSSVAGVNTGELF
TRBJ1-1	TRBV7-2	TRBD1	ASSTPNRGTEAF
TRBJ2-3	TRBV12-3/TRBV12-4	.	ASSSSIYTQY
TRBJ1-5	TRBV24-1	.	ATASGPSTQPQH
TRBJ2-7	TRBV11-2	.	ASSPDSLGEQY
TRBJ1-2	TRBV5-1	.	ASSLEGQVYGYT
TRBJ1-1	TRBV5-1	.	ASSLVTGNTEAF
TRBJ2-2	TRBV6-2/TRBV6-3	TRBD2	ASSYGVSGGISGELF
TRBJ2-3	TRBV12-5	.	ASGLVGTDTQY
TRBJ2-6	TRBV7-3	.	ASSAGGAYSGANVLT
TRBJ2-7	TRBV28	TRBD1	ASSFLAGQGYEQY
TRBJ2-1	TRBV7-6	TRBD2	ASTDLAGGPYNEQF
TRBJ2-1	TRBV20-1	.	SARDQVRGAEQF
TRBJ2-3	TRBV12-3/TRBV12-4	TRBD1	ASRKKRTGGPNTQY
TRBJ2-1	TRBV7-2	TRBD1	ASSLVGQRHEQF
TRBJ1-2	TRBV15	.	ATSRGREDYGYT
TRBJ2-1	TRBV6-5	TRBD2	ASSWAGVLSEQF
TRBJ1-1	TRBV20-1	.	SARDLRGTEAF
TRBJ1-5	TRBV10-3	.	AIWGGYSNQPQH
TRBJ1-1	TRBV4-3	.	ASSQVNSGRHRTTEAF
TRBJ1-1	TRBV6-2/TRBV6-3	.	ASSTRGARYTEDF
TRBJ2-7	TRBV7-9	TRBD1	ASSSRAALGQGASYEQY
TRBJ1-5	TRBV5-1	TRBD1	ASRSGTGPDQPQH
TRBJ2-5	TRBV29-1	TRBD1	SVRQGAGETQY
TRBJ1-1	TRBV2	TRBD1	ASSRQGPYEAF
TRBJ2-1	TRBV7-2	TRBD2	ASSRRGVAGVGQF
TRBJ2-2	TRBV12-3/TRBV12-4	TRBD1	ASSAQGRITGELF
TRBJ2-1	TRBV24-1	TRBD2	ATSDASGSGGDEQF